This TCR beta chain was recovered during a study of T cells in tuberculosis. About the study: IGRA-negative adolescents, IGRA-positive adolescents with latent tuberculosis and adults with active tuberculosis formed this South African cohort. Study-level findings and limits: Active tuberculosis alpha repertoires lay closer to GMM-specific TCRs than controls'. Shorter CDR3-alpha in active tuberculosis partly drove smaller distances.

In the case of this clone: Its specificity is not known.

CDR1 is SGHRS, CDR2 YFSETQ, per germline. This CDR3 is built from 15 residues. The ends lost 7 bases at V and 5 bases at J; junction bases unmatched: 14. Assay: immunoSEQ multiplex PCR; the TCRdb copy retains only in-frame clones and omits some. The data hold about 31,000 clones, with about 97% observed a single time. The chain combines TRBV5-1 with TRBJ1-1; 7 bases line up with TRBD1. The sequence was collected from a donor aged 5 to 30 with latent tuberculosis or without tuberculosis infection. The sample taken for sequencing was PBMCs. The CDR3 nucleotides are TGCGCCAGCCGAATATCAGGGGGTCCTGGAACTGAAGCTTTCTTT. Protein: CASRISGGPGTEAFF.